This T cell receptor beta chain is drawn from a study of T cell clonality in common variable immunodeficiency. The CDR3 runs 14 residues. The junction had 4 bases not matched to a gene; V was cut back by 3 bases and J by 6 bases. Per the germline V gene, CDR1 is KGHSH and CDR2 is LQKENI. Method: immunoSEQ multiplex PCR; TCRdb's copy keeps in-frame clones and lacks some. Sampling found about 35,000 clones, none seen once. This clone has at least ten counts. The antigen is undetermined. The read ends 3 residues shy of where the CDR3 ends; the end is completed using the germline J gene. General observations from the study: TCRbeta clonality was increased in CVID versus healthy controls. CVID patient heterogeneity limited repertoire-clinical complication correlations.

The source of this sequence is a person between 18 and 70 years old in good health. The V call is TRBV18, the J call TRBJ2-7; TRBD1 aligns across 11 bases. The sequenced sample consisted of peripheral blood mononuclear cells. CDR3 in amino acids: CASSPPGTGGEQYF. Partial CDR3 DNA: TGTGCCAGCTCACCGCCCGGGACAGGGGGCGAG.